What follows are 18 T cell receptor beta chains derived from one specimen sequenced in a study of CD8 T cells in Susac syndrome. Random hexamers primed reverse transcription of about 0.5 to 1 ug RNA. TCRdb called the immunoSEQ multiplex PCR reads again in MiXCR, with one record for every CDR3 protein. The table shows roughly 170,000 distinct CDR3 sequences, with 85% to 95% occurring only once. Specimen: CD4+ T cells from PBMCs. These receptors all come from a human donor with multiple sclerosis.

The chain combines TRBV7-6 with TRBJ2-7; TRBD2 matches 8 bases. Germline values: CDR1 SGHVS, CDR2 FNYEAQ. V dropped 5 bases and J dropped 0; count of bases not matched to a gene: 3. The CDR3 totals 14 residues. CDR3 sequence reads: CASSPGTSSYEQYF. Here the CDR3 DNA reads TGTGCCAGCAGCCCCGGGACTAGCTCCTACGAGCAGTACTTC.

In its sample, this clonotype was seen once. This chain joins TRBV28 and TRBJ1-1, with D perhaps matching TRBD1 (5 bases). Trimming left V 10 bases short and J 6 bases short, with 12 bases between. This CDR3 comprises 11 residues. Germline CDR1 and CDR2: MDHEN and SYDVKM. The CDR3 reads CATGRLPEAFF. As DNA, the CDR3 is TGTGCCACAGGGCGCCTACCTGAAGCTTTCTTT. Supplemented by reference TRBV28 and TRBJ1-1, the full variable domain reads DVKVTQSSRYLVKRTGEKVFLECVQDMDHENMFWYRQDPGLGLRLIYFSYDVKMKEKGDIPEGYSVSREKKERFSLILESASTNQTSMYLCATGRLPEAFFGQGTRLTVV.

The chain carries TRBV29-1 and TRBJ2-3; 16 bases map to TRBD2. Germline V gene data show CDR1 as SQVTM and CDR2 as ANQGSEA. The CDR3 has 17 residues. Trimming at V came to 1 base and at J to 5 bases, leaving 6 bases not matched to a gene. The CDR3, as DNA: TGCAGCGTTGAAGGATTGGGACTAGCGGGGGGGGGAGATACGCAGTATTTT. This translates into CSVEGLGLAGGGDTQYF.

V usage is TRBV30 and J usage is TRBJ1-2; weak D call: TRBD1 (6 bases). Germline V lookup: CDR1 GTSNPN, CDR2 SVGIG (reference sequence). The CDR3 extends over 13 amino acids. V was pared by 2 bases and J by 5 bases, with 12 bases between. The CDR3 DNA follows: TGTGCCTGGAGTCTACAGGGAGGATATGGCTACACCTTC. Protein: CAWSLQGGYGYTF.

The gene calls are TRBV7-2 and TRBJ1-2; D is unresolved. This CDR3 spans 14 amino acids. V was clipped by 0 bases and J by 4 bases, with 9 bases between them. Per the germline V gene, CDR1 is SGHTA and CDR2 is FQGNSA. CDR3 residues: CASSLAKGFYGYTF. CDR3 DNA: TGTGCCAGCAGCTTAGCGAAGGGATTCTATGGCTACACCTTC.

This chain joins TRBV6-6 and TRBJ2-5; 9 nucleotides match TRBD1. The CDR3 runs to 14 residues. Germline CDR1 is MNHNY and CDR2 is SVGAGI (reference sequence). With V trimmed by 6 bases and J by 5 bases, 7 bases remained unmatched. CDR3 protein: CASSSTGGVETQYF. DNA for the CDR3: TGTGCCAGCAGCTCGACAGGGGGTGTGGAGACCCAGTACTTC.

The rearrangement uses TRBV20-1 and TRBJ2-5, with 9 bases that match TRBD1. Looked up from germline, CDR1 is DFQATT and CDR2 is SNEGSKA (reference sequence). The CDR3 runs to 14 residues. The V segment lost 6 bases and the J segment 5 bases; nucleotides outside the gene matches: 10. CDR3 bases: TGCAGTGCATCCTCGGACAGGGGTTGGGAGACCCAGTACTTC. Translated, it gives CSASSDRGWETQYF.

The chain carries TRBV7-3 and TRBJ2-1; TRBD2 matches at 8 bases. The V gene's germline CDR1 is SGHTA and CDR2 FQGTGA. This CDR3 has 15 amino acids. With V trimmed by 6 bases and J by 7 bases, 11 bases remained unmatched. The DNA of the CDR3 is TGTGCCAGCAGTCGGGGGGGGAGTGTCGGAAATGAGCAGTTCTTC. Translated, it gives CASSRGGSVGNEQFF.

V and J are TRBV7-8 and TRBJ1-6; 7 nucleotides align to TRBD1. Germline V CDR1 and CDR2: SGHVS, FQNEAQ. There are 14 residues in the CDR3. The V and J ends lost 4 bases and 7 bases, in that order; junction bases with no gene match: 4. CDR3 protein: CASSSGQRNSPLHF. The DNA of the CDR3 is TGTGCCAGCAGCTCGGGACAGCGAAATTCACCCCTCCACTTT. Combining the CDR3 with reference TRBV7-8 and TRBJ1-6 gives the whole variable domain GAGVSQSPRYKVAKRGQDVALRCDPISGHVSLFWYQQALGQGPEFLTYFQNEAQLDKSGLPSDRFFAERPEGSVSTLKIQRTQQEDSAVYLCASSSGQRNSPLHFGNGTRLTVT.

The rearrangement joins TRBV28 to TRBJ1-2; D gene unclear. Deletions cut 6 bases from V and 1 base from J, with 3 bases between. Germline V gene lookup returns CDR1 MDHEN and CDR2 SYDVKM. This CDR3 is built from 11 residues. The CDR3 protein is CASRNNYGYTF. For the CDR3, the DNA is TGTGCCAGCAGGAATAACTATGGCTACACCTTC.

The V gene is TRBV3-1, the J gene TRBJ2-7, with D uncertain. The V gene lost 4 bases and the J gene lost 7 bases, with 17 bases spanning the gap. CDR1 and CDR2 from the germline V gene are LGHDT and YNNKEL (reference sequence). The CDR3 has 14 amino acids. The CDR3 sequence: CASSRLVAGIEQYF. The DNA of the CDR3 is TGTGCCAGCAGCCGATTAGTAGCAGGAATTGAGCAGTACTTC.

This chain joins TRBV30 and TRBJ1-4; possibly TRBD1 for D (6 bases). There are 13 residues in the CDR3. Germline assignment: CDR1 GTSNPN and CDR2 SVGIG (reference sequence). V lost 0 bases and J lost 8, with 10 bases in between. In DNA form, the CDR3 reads TGTGCCTGGAGTGTAGGGGGGAACGAAAAACTGTTTTTT. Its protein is CAWSVGGNEKLFF.

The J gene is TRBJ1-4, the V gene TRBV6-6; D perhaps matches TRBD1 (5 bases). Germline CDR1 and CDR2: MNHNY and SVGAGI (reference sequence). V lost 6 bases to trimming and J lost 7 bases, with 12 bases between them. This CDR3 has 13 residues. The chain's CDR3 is CASRSRDPEKLFF. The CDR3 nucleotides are TGTGCCAGCAGGAGCAGGGACCCTGAAAAACTGTTTTTT.

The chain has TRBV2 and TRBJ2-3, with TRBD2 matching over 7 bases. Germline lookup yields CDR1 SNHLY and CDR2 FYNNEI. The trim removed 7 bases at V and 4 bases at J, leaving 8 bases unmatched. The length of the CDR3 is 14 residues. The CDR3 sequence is CASKISGWADTQYF. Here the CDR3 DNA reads TGTGCCAGCAAAATTAGCGGGTGGGCAGATACGCAGTATTTT.

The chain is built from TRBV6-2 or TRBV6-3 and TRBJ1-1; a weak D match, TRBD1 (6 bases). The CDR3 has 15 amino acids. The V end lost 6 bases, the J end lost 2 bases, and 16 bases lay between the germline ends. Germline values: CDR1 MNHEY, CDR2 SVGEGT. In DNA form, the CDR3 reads TGTGCCAGCAGCAACCAAGGGGGTATTAACACTGAAGCTTTCTTT. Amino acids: CASSNQGGINTEAFF.

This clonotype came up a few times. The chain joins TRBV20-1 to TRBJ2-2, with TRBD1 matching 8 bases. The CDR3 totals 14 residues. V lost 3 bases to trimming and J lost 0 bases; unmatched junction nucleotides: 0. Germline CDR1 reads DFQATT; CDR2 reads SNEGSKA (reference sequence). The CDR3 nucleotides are TGCAGTGCTAGGGGACAGGCGAACACCGGGGAGCTGTTTTTT. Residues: CSARGQANTGELFF.

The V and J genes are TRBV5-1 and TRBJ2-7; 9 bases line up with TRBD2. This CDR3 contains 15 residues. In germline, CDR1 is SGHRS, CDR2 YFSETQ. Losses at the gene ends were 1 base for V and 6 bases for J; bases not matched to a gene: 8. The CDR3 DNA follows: TGCGCCAGCAGCTTGCCGACGCGGGGGGGTCTCGAGCAGTACTTC. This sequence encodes CASSLPTRGGLEQYF.

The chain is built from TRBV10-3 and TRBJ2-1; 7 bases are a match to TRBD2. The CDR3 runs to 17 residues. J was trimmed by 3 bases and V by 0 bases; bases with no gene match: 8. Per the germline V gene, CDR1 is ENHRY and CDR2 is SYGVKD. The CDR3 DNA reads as TGTGCCATCAGTGAGTCCACGGGGGGTCGCTTCTACAATGAGCAGTTCTTC. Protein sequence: CAISESTGGRFYNEQFF.